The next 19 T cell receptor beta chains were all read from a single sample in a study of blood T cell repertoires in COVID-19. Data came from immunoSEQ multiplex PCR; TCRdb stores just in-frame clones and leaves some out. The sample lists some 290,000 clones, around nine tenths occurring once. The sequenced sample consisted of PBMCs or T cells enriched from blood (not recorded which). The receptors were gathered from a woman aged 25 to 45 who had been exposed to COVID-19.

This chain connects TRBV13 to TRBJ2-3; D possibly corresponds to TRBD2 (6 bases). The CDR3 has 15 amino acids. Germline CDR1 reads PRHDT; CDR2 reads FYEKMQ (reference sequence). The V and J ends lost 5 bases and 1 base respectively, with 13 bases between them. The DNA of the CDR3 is TGTGCCAGCAGCGACCAAGGGACTGGCACAGATACGCAGTATTTT. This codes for CASSDQGTGTDTQYF.

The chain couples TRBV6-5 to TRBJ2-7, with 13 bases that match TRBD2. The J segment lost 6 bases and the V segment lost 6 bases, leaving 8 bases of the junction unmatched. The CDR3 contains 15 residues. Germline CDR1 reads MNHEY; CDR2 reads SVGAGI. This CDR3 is CASRTGLAGNLEQYF. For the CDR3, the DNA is TGTGCCAGCAGAACGGGACTAGCGGGGAATCTCGAGCAGTACTTC.

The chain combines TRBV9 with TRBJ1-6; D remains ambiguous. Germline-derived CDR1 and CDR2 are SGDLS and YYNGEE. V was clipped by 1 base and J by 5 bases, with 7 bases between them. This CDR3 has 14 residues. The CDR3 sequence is CASSVPGDNSPLHF. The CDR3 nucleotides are TGTGCCAGCAGCGTACCCGGGGATAATTCACCCCTCCACTTT.

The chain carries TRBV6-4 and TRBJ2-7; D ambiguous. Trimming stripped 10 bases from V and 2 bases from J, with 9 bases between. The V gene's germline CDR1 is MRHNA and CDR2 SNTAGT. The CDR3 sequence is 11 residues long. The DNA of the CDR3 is TGTGCCACCTACCGCCCCTACGAGCAGTACTTC. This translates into CATYRPYEQYF.

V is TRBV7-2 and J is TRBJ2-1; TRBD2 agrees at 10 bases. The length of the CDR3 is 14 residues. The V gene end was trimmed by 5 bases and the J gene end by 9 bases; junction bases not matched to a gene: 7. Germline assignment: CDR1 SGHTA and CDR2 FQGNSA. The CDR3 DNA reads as TGTGCCAGCAGCCCTAGCGGGGGTTATAGTGAGCAGTTCTTC. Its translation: CASSPSGGYSEQFF.

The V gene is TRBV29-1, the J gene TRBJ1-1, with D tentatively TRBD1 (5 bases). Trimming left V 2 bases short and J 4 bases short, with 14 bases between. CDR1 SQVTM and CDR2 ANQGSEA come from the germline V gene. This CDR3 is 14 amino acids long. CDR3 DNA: TGCAGCGTTGAACGGTGGGGGGAGAGCACTGAAGCTTTCTTT. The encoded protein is CSVERWGESTEAFF.

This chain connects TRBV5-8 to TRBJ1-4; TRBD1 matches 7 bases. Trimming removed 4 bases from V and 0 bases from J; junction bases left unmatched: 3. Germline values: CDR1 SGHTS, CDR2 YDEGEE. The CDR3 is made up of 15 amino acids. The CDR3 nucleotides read TGTGCCAGCAGCGTGGGGACAGCAACTAATGAAAAACTGTTTTTT. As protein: CASSVGTATNEKLFF.

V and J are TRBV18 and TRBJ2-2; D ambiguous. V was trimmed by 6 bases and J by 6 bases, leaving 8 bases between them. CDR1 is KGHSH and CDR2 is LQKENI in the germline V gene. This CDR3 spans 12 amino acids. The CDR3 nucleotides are TGTGCCAGCTCCCGCCCGGCCGGGGAGCTGTTTTTT. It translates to CASSRPAGELFF.

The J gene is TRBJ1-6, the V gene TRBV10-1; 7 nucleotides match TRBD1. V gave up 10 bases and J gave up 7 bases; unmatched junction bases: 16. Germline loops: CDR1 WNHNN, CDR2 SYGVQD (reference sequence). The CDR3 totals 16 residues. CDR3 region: CATTQGLFYGNSPLHF. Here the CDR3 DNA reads TGCGCCACCACACAGGGGTTATTCTATGGGAATTCACCCCTCCACTTT.

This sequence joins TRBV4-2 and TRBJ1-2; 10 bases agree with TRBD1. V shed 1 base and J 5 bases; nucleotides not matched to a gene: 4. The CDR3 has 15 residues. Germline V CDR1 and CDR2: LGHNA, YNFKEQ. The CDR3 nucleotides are TGTGCCAGCAGCCAAGGGGGGACAGGGGCATATGGCTACACCTTC. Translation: CASSQGGTGAYGYTF.

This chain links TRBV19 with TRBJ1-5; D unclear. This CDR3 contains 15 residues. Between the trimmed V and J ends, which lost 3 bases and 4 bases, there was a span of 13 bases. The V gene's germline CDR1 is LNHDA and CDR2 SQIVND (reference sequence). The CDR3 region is CASSIGEGTNQPQHF. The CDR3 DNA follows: TGTGCCAGTAGTATTGGTGAGGGAACGAATCAGCCCCAGCATTTT.

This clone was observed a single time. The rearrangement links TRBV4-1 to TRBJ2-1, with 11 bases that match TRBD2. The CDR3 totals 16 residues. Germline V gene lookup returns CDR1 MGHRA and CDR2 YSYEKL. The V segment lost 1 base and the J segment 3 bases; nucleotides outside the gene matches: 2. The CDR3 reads CASSQGGTSGYNEQFF. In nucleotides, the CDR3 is TGCGCCAGCAGCCAAGGGGGGACTAGCGGCTACAATGAGCAGTTCTTC.

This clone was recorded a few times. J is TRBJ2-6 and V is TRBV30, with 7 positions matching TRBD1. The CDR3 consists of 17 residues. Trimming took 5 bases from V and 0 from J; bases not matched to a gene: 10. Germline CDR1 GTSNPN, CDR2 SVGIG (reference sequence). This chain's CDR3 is CAWSGQVLYSGANVLTF. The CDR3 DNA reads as TGTGCCTGGTCCGGACAGGTCCTTTACTCTGGGGCCAACGTCCTGACTTTC.

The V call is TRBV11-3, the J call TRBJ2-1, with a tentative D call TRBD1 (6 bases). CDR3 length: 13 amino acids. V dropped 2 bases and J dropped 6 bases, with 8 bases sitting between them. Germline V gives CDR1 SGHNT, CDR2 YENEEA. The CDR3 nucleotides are TGTGCCAGCAGCTTAATAGGGGGCAATGAGCAGTTCTTC. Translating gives CASSLIGGNEQFF. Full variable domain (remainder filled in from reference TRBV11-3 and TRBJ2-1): EAGVVQSPRYKIIEKKQPVAFWCNPISGHNTLYWYLQNLGQGPELLIRYENEEAVDDSQLPKDRFSAERLKGVDSTLKIQPAELGDSAVYLCASSLIGGNEQFFGPGTRLTVL.

The CDR3 DNA reads TGTGCCTGGAGTGGGGAGGGGGTACTGTTTTTT. As protein: CAWSGEGVLFF. The chain has TRBV30 and TRBJ1-4; perhaps TRBD1 as D (6 bases). Germline V lookup: CDR1 GTSNPN, CDR2 SVGIG (reference sequence). The CDR3 loop spans 11 amino acids. V was shortened by 1 base and J by 13 bases, with 10 bases between the two germline ends.

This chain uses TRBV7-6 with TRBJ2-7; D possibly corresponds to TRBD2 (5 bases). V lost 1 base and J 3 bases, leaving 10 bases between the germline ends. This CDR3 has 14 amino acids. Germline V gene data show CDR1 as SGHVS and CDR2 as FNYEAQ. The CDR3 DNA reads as TGTGCCAGCAGCTTAGATGAGGGCCGCTACGAGCAGTACTTC. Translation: CASSLDEGRYEQYF.

This chain's CDR3 is CASSFRQGGNTEAFF. DNA for the CDR3: TGTGCCAGCAGCTTCAGACAGGGTGGGAACACTGAAGCTTTCTTT. The chain combines TRBV7-2 with TRBJ1-1, with 7 positions matching TRBD1. The CDR3 has 15 amino acids. V shed 3 bases and J 1 base; nucleotides not matched to a gene: 5. From germline, CDR1 is SGHTA and CDR2 FQGNSA. Full variable domain (remainder filled in from reference TRBV7-2 and TRBJ1-1): GAGVSQSPSNKVTEKGKDVELRCDPISGHTALYWYRQSLGQGLEFLIYFQGNSAPDKSGLPSDRFSAERTGGSVSTLTIQRTQQEDSAVYLCASSFRQGGNTEAFFGQGTRLTVV.

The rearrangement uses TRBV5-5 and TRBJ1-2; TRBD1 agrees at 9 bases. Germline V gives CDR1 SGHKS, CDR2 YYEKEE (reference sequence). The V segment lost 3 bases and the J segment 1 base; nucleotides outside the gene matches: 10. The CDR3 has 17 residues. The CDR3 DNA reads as TGTGCCAGCAGCTATACAGGGGGCTCAGGGCGTAACTATGGCTACACCTTC. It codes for CASSYTGGSGRNYGYTF.

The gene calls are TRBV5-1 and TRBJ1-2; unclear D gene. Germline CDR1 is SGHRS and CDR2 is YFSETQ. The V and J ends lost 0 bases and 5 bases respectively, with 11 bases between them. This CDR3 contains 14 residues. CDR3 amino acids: CASSLGQAGYGYTF. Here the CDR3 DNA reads TGCGCCAGCAGCTTGGGGCAGGCGGGGTATGGCTACACCTTC. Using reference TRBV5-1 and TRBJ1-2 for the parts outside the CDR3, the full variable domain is KAGVTQTPRYLIKTRGQQVTLSCSPISGHRSVSWYQQTPGQGLQFLFEYFSETQRNKGNFPGRFSGRQFSNSRSEMNVSTLELGDSALYLCASSLGQAGYGYTFGSGTRLTVV.